Listed below are T cell receptor beta chains from one sample, sequenced in a study of T cells after posttransplantation cyclophosphamide. Sequenced by immunoSEQ multiplex PCR; TCRdb stores in-frame clones only, minus some. In the table there are approximately 10,000 clones, over 75% of which are singletons. Sequencing was performed on PBMCs, taken after an allogeneic stem cell transplant with a calcineurin inhibitor and methotrexate. These receptors came from a male patient between 25 and 39 years old who received an allogeneic stem cell transplant from an unrelated donor, was CMV-positive, and had no GVHD. T cells may partly derive from the graft donor. The conserved cysteine and the conserved F or W are not part of the CDR3 here. The order of the fields is clone size, V gene, J gene, CDR3 protein. Not every row has a clone size; where given, it reads once, few, many or a size class.

>-|TRBV7-3|TRBJ2-5
ASSPGTGKETQY
>-|TRBV7-2|TRBJ1-5
ASSQTGARAQH
>-|TRBV11-2|TRBJ1-1
ASSLAQGSTSTEAF
>-|TRBV7-2|TRBJ1-5
ASSLAGTGNQPQH
>once|TRBV4-3|TRBJ2-5
ASSQQGGGTLQETQY
>-|TRBV6-6|TRBJ2-1
ASSYSSGQF
>-|TRBV27|TRBJ2-1
ASSLGTGVSYNEQF
>-|TRBV16|TRBJ2-3
ASSKGLAGLTDTQY
>-|TRBV4-3|TRBJ2-2
ASSQDGHPGELF
>-|TRBV14|TRBJ1-1
ASSQLKGQSMA